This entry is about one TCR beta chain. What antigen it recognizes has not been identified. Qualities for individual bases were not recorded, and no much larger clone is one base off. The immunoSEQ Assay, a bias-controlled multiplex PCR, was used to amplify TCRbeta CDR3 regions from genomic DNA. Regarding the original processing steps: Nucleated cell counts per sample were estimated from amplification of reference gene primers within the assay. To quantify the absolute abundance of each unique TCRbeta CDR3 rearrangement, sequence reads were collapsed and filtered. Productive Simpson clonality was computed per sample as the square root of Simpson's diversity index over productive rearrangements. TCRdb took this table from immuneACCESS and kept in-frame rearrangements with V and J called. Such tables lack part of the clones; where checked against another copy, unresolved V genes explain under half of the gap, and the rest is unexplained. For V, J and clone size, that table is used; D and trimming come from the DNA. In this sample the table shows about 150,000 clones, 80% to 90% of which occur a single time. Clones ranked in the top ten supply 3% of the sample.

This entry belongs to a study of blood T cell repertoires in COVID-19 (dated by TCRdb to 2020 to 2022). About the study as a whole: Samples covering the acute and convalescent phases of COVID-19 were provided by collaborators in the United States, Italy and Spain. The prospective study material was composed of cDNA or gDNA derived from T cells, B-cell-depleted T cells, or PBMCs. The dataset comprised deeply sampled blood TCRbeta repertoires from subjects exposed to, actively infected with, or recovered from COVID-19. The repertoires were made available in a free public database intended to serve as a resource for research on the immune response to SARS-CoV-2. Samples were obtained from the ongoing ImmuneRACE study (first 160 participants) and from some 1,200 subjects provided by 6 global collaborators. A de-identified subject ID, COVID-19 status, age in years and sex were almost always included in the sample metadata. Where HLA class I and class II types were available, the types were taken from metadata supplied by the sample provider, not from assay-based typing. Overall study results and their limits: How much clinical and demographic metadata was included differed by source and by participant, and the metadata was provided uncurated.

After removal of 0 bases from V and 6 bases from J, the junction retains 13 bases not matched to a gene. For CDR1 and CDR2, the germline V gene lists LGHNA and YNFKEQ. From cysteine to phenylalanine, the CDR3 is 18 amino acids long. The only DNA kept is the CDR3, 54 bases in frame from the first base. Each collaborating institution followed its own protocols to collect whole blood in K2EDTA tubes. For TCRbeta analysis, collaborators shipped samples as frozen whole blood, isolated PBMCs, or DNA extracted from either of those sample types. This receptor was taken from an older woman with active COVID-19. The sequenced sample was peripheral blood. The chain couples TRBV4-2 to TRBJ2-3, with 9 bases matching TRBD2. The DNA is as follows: TGTGCCAGCAGCCAAGAGGTTTATACGAGGAGCGGGGGGGATACGCAGTATTTT. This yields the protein CASSQEVYTRSGGDTQYF.